The following is a T cell receptor (beta chain) sequence with its context. The V gene lost 4 bases and the J gene lost 5 bases, with 16 bases spanning the gap. Per the germline V gene, CDR1 is SGHTS and CDR2 is YDEGEE. CDR3 length equals 15 residues. Under the authors' procedure: Scientists estimated how many nucleated cells there were by amplifying reference gene primers. Sequenced by immunoSEQ multiplex PCR; TCRdb stores in-frame clones only, minus some. That table supplies the V and J calls and clone size; D and trimming were determined from the DNA. The sample lists 400,000 to 550,000 clones, roughly 87% occurring once. This entry belongs to a study of blood T cell repertoires in COVID-19. Study background: Spain, Italy and the United States supplied samples that represented acute and convalescent COVID-19. In each case, the material was cDNA or gDNA derived from T cells, B-cell-depleted T cells, or PBMCs.

Cohort allocation depended upon clinical history that participants reported. The V call is TRBV5-8, the J call TRBJ1-5; D possibly corresponds to TRBD1 (6 bases). This clonotype was sampled from a woman aged 18 to 35 with acute COVID-19. What was sequenced was PBMCs or T cells enriched from blood (not recorded which). The CDR3 loop reads CASSPYRDTHQPQHF. The CDR3 DNA reads as TGTGCCAGCAGCCCCTACCGGGACACCCATCAGCCCCAGCATTTT.